The T cell receptor (beta chain) described here comes from a study of CD8+ T cells in alopecia areata. Study conclusions and caveats: Scalp samples also yield sequences of resident alphabeta T cells from normal skin.

Reverse transcribed after extraction, RNA yielded cDNA as the sequencing template. Measured with immunoSEQ multiplex PCR; TCRdb has only the in-frame clones, and not every one. The sample lists 150,000 to 200,000 clones, roughly 60% occurring once. In the case of this clone: Antigen: not known.

The sequence was collected from a human donor with alopecia areata. Source: CD4+ T cells sorted from blood, taken at week 0.

The CDR3 region is CSQLQNTQYF. DNA of the CDR3: TGCAGTCAATTGCAGAATACGCAGTATTTT. The chain links TRBV29-1 to TRBJ2-3; D uncertain. The CDR3 consists of 10 residues. CDR1 is SQVTM, CDR2 ANQGSEA, per germline.